A selection of T cell receptor beta chains follows, all from one sample in a study of neurological immune-mediated disorders. Each CDR3 protein is one row after TCRdb ran MiXCR on the 5' RACE reads. The sample shows 50,000 to 60,000 distinct CDR3 sequences, over 3.5% of them seen only once. Sequencing was carried out using CD4+ T cells from blood. These receptors were collected from a woman in her 40s with multiple sclerosis. Both conserved end residues are part of each CDR3.

V gene	CDR3 length	J gene	CDR3 protein
TRBV5-1	14	TRBJ1-1	CASSLEIGGTEAFF
TRBV20-1	14	TRBJ2-1	CSAQHLVGANEQFF
TRBV5-6	13	TRBJ2-7	CASSLDRTYEQYF
TRBV6-1	12	TRBJ1-5	CASSGPGKPQHF
TRBV2	15	TRBJ1-5	CASSERQAINQPQHF
TRBV19	14	TRBJ1-2	CASNPTGARYGYTF
TRBV5-6	13	TRBJ2-2	CASNRRGPGELFF
TRBV20-1	13	TRBJ1-4	CSALEDFNEKLFF
TRBV20-1	11	TRBJ1-4	CSASMRRYRVF
TRBV5-1	15	TRBJ2-1	CASSLSSGAYNEQFF
TRBV12-3/TRBV12-4	13	TRBJ1-2	CASSLEDSYGYTF
TRBV27	14	TRBJ1-5	CASRLWGDHQPQHF
TRBV11-1	14	TRBJ2-7	CASSSGLAGRQQYF
TRBV5-5	14	TRBJ2-7	CASSLSGTPLEQYF
TRBV15	14	TRBJ2-7	CATSRDQGLYEQYF
TRBV5-1	13	TRBJ2-3	CASSLEGTDTQYF
TRBV6-2/TRBV6-3	16	TRBJ2-1	CASSYLPLAGRNEQFF
TRBV6-2/TRBV6-3	18	TRBJ2-7	CASSSNPGGQGGPYEQYF
TRBV5-1	15	TRBJ2-1	CASSYGGEFYNEQFF
TRBV3-1	14	TRBJ2-1	CASSHAARVDEQFF
TRBV11-2	14	TRBJ1-5	CASSTLGQNQPQHF
TRBV3-1	15	TRBJ1-5	CASSHRGEGNQPQHF
TRBV6-2/TRBV6-3	14	TRBJ2-7	CASSRLAGGYEQYF
TRBV29-1	14	TRBJ2-6	CSVVGGPGANVLTF
TRBV3-1	13	TRBJ1-6	CASSFDGYSPLHF
TRBV5-4	15	TRBJ1-1	CASSLAPMVGTEAFF